The 5 T cell receptor beta chains reported below all come from one sample, sequenced in a study of blood T cell repertoires in COVID-19. This table comes from immunoSEQ multiplex PCR, and its TCRdb copy is limited to in-frame clones, with some not included. Altogether around 430,000 clones are present, around 89% being singletons, with the ten largest covering around 12%. The source material was peripheral blood. The receptors stem from a woman in her forties or fifties with COVID-19, enrolled during active disease.

This chain connects TRBV6-5 to TRBJ2-2, with D perhaps matching TRBD2 (6 bases). Germline CDR1 reads MNHEY; CDR2 reads SVGAGI. The CDR3 consists of 14 residues. V was clipped by 2 bases and J by 5 bases, with 9 bases between them. DNA of the CDR3: TGTGCCAGCAGTTACGACCGGGGGACCGGGGAGCTGTTTTTT. It codes for CASSYDRGTGELFF.

This rearrangement joins TRBV7-3 to TRBJ2-3; 12 bases map to TRBD2. Germline trimming cut 4 bases from V and 5 bases from J; bases unmatched to any gene: 4. The CDR3 extends over 15 amino acids. The germline V gene encodes CDR1 SGHTA and CDR2 FQGTGA. CDR3 DNA: TGTGCCAGCAGCTCTAGCGGGGGGGCCGGAGATACGCAGTATTTT. This codes for CASSSSGGAGDTQYF.

The chain recombines TRBV1 with TRBJ2-2; TRBD2, the D gene given by the table, was not confirmed from the DNA. TRBV1 is noted as a pseudogene. The CDR3 covers 16 residues. CDR3 in amino acids: CTSSALAGGSGEELFF. The CDR3 DNA reads TGCACCAGCAGCGCCCTAGCGGGGGGCTCCGGGGAGGAGCTGTTTTTT.

The chain joins TRBV27 to TRBJ1-2; D is unclear. In germline, CDR1 is MNHEY, CDR2 SMNVEV (reference sequence). This CDR3 has 16 residues. The germline V and J ends were trimmed by 5 bases and 6 bases, with 22 bases remaining between them. The CDR3 sequence: CASSPFFGGSSNGYTF. CDR3 nucleotide sequence: TGTGCCAGCAGTCCCTTCTTTGGTGGGAGCTCAAATGGCTACACCTTC.

This clone was seen only once. This chain connects TRBV24-1 to TRBJ2-2; TRBD2 aligns across 11 bases. Germline CDR1 is KGHDR and CDR2 is SFDVKD. This CDR3 region has 18 residues. V gave up 12 bases and J gave up 1 base; unmatched junction bases: 15. The CDR3 region is CAPGRGLAGGLNTGELFF. The CDR3 bases are TGTGCCCCCGGGCGGGGGCTAGCGGGGGGCCTGAACACCGGGGAGCTGTTTTTT.